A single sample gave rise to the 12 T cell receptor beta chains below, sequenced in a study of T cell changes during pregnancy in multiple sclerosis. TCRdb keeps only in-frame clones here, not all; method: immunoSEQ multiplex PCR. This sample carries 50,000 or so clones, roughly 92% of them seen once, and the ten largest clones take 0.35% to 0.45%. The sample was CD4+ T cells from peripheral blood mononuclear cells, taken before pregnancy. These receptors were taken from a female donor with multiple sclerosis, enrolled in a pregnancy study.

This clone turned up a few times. The CDR3 loop is CASSNTGNTEAFF. In DNA form, the CDR3 reads TGTGCCAGCTCAAATACAGGGAACACTGAAGCTTTCTTT. The chain links TRBV18 to TRBJ1-1; a possible D gene is TRBD1 (5 bases). This CDR3 is built from 13 residues. Trimming shortened V by 5 bases and J by 1 base, and 8 bases separated the two germline ends. Per the germline V gene, CDR1 is KGHSH and CDR2 is LQKENI.

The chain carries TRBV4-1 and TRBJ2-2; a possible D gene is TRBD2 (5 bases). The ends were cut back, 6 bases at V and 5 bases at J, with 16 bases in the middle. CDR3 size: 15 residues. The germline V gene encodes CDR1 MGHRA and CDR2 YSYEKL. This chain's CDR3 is CASRLGAGLTGELFF. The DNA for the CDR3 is TGCGCCAGCAGATTGGGAGCAGGCTTAACCGGGGAGCTGTTTTTT.

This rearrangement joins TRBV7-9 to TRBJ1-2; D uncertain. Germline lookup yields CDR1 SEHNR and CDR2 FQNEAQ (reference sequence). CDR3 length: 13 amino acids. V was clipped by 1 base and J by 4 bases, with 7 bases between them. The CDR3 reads CASSLDFGYGYTF. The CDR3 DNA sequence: TGTGCCAGCAGCTTAGATTTCGGCTATGGCTACACCTTC.

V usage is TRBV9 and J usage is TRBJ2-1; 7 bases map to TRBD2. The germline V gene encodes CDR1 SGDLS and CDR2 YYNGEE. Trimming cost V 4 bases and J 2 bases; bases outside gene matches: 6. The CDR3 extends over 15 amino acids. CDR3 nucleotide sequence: TGTGCCAGCAGCCCACGAAGCGGGACCTACAATGAGCAGTTCTTC. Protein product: CASSPRSGTYNEQFF. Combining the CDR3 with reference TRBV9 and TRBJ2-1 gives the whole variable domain DSGVTQTPKHLITATGQRVTLRCSPRSGDLSVYWYQQSLDQGLQFLIQYYNGEERAKGNILERFSAQQFPDLHSELNLSSLELGDSALYFCASSPRSGTYNEQFFGPGTRLTVL.

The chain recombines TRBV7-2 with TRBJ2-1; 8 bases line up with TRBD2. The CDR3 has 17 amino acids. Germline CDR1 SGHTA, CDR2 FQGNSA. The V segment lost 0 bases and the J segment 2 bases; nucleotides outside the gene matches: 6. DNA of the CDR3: TGTGCCAGCAGCTTAGCGGTGGGGACTAGTGCCTACAATGAGCAGTTCTTC. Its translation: CASSLAVGTSAYNEQFF.

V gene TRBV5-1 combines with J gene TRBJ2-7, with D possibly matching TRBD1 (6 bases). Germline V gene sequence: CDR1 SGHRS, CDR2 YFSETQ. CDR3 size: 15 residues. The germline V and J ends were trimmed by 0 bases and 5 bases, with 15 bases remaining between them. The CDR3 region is CASSLVAGEWDEQYF. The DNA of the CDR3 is TGCGCCAGCAGCTTGGTGGCAGGGGAATGGGACGAGCAGTACTTC.

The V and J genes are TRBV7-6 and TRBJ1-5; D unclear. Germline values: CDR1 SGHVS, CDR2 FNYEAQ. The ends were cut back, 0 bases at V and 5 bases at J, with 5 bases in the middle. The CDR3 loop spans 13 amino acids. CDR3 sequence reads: CASSLAQDQPQHF. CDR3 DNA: TGTGCCAGCAGCTTAGCCCAGGATCAGCCCCAGCATTTT.

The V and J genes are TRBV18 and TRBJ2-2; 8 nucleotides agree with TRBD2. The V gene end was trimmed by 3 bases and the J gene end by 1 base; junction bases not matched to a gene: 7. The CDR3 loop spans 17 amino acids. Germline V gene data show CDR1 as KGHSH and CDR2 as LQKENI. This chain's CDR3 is CASSPYGTRKNTGELFF. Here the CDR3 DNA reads TGTGCCAGCTCACCCTATGGGACTAGAAAGAACACCGGGGAGCTGTTTTTT.

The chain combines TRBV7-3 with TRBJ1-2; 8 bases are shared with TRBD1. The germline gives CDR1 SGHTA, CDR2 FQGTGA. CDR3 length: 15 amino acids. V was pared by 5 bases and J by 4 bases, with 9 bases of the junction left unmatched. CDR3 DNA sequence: TGTGCCAGCAGCGCCGGACAGGGAAGAGGCTATGGCTACACCTTC. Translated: CASSAGQGRGYGYTF.

CDR3 sequence reads: CAWSAGTSGRYHEQYF. In DNA, the CDR3 is TGTGCCTGGAGTGCCGGGACTAGCGGGAGATACCACGAGCAGTACTTC. The V and J genes are TRBV30 and TRBJ2-7, with TRBD2 matching 14 bases. CDR1 is GTSNPN, CDR2 SVGIG, per germline (reference sequence). The CDR3 is 16 residues long. The ends lost 1 base at V and 5 bases at J; junction bases unmatched: 7.

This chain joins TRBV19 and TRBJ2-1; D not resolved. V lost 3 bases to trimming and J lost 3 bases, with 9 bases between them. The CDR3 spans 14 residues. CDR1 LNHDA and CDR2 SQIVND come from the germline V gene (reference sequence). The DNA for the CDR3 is TGTGCCAGTAGTATCCCACAGAACTACAATGAGCAGTTCTTC. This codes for CASSIPQNYNEQFF.

As DNA, the CDR3 is TGTGCCTGGAGTCCGGGACAGGTAGAGCCCCAGCATTTT. This gives the protein CAWSPGQVEPQHF. This chain links TRBV30 with TRBJ1-5; TRBD1 matches 8 bases. V was pared by 2 bases and J by 8 bases, with 5 bases of the junction left unmatched. This CDR3 is built from 13 residues. CDR1 is GTSNPN, CDR2 SVGIG, per germline (reference sequence).